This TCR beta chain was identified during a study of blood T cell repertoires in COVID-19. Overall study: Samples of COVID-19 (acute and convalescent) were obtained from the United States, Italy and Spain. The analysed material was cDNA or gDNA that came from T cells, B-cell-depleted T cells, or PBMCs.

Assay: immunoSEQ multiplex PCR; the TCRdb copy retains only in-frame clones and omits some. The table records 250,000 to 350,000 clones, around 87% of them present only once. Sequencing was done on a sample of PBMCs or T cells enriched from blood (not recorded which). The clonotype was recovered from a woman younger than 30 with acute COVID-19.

CDR3 loop: CASISAYPTYEQYF. DNA of the CDR3: TGTGCCAGCATCTCAGCGTACCCCACCTACGAGCAGTACTTC. The chain links TRBV27 to TRBJ2-7; D call uncertain. The CDR3 contains 14 residues. Germline assignment: CDR1 MNHEY and CDR2 SMNVEV (reference sequence). V lost 7 bases and J 2 bases, leaving 15 bases between the germline ends.